This T cell receptor beta chain was sequenced for a study of shared clonotypes between healthy human individuals. At the level of the study: Three plates were used per donor for CD4 naive, three for CD4 memory, two for CD8 naive and one for CD8 memory.

When replicate PCRs were run on sorted subsets, they used 200 ng DNA, about 30,000 T cell genomes. The protocol was immunoSEQ multiplex PCR, while the TCRdb copy is restricted to in-frame clones and leaves out a portion. The table records about 2.4 million clones, about 92% of them present only once. This clone showed up just once. Its antigen is still unknown. The study, taken as a whole, reports: Memory subsets generally showed smaller estimated richness than naive subsets did.

V was pared by 1 base and J by 9 bases, with 9 bases between. Germline lookup yields CDR1 MNHEY and CDR2 SMNVEV (reference sequence). The CDR3 runs to 12 residues. Sequences were obtained from naive CD4+ T cells sorted from blood. Subset meaning: CD45RA+ positively selected. This sequence joins TRBV27 and TRBJ1-1, with a weak D call TRBD1 (5 bases). The TCR sequence derives from a young man in good health. The CDR3 reads CASSLWGGQAFF. As DNA, the CDR3 is TGTGCCAGCAGTTTATGGGGCGGTCAAGCTTTCTTT.